One sample yielded the 17 T cell receptor beta chains listed below, sequenced in a study of blood T cell repertoires in COVID-19 (dated by TCRdb to 2020 to 2021). The library was produced with the immunoSEQ multiplex PCR assay. The table was pulled from immuneACCESS by TCRdb, which kept in-frame rearrangements only. Such tables lose some clones; where checked, under half of the loss comes from unresolved V genes, and the rest has no known cause. Counted in this sample were some 83,000 clones; approximately 90% of them appeared once. Approximately 0.5% of the sample rests with the top ten. Sequencing was carried out using peripheral blood. The receptors shown here come from a man aged 55 to 69 with acute or convalescent COVID-19.

The chain is built from TRBV19 and TRBJ1-3, with D uncertain. The germline gives CDR1 LNHDA, CDR2 SQIVND (reference sequence). This CDR3 contains 13 residues. V lost 7 bases and J lost 4, with 11 bases in between. CDR3 DNA sequence: TGTGCCAGTACCCGGGAAATCGGAAACACCATATATTTT. Its translation: CASTREIGNTIYF. The entire variable domain, with the rest obtained from reference TRBV19 and TRBJ1-3, is as follows: DGGITQSPKYLFRKEGQNVTLSCEQNLNHDAMYWYRQDPGQGLRLIYYSQIVNDFQKGDIAEGYSVSREKKESFPLTVTSAQKNPTAFYLCASTREIGNTIYFGEGSWLTVV.

This clone occurred once. The chain couples TRBV6-2 or TRBV6-3 to TRBJ2-1; 9 bases fit TRBD1. J lost 7 bases, V lost 4 bases, and 11 bases had no gene match. The germline gives CDR1 MNHEY, CDR2 SVGEGT. The CDR3 is 16 residues long. CDR3 bases: TGTGCCAGCAGTTTCCGGGACAGGGAGGGTTGGAATGAGCAGTTCTTC. Protein: CASSFRDREGWNEQFF.

This sequence joins TRBV21-1 and TRBJ2-7; TRBD2 was called by the table and not checked on the DNA. TRBV21-1 counts as a pseudogene. This CDR3 has 13 residues. The CDR3 coding sequence is TGTGCCACCCGGACTAGCGGGACGTACGAGCAGTACTTC. Its protein is CATRTSGTYEQYF.

This clone was detected only a few times. The chain uses TRBV9 and TRBJ1-4; D gene ambiguous. The V end lost 0 bases, the J end lost 0 bases, and 6 bases lay between the germline ends. Germline values: CDR1 SGDLS, CDR2 YYNGEE. The CDR3 length is 15 residues. As DNA, the CDR3 is TGTGCCAGCAGCGTAGCAGTCGCAACTAATGAAAAACTGTTTTTT. Protein sequence: CASSVAVATNEKLFF.

This clone was observed once. The V gene is TRBV3-1 (or the pseudogene TRBV3-2), the J gene TRBJ1-4; 8 positions match TRBD1. The germline CDR1 and CDR2 sequences are LGHDT and YNNKEL (reference sequence). The CDR3 extends over 16 amino acids. Trimming at V came to 0 bases and at J to 8 bases, leaving 8 bases not matched to a gene. For the CDR3, the DNA is TGTGCCAGCAGCCAAGATCTCGGACAGGGTAGCGAAAAACTGTTTTTT. It translates to CASSQDLGQGSEKLFF.

This clone came up once. This chain uses TRBV28 with TRBJ1-4; a weak D match, TRBD1 (6 bases). Germline V gene lookup returns CDR1 MDHEN and CDR2 SYDVKM. This CDR3 region has 14 residues. Deletions cut 6 bases from V and 1 base from J, with 9 bases between. CDR3 residues: CASRAGETNEKLFF. The DNA for the CDR3 is TGTGCCAGCAGGGCAGGGGAAACTAATGAAAAACTGTTTTTT.

This sequence joins TRBV6-1 and TRBJ1-3; possible D gene TRBD1, 5 bases. CDR1 and CDR2 from the germline V gene are MNHNS and SASEGT. V lost 4 bases, J lost 0 bases, and 13 bases lay in between. This CDR3 has 16 residues. CDR3 DNA sequence: TGTGCCAGCAGTGGGAGGGGCAGGGCCTCTGGAAACACCATATATTTT. Amino acids: CASSGRGRASGNTIYF.

V and J are TRBV27 and TRBJ2-2; D is possibly TRBD1 (5 bases). The CDR3 length is 15 residues. Germline CDR1 reads MNHEY; CDR2 reads SMNVEV (reference sequence). The V end was cut by 6 bases, the J end by 1 base, with 12 bases between. The CDR3 spells CASSQRGGNTGELFF. CDR3 sequence (DNA): TGTGCCAGCAGCCAAAGGGGCGGGAACACCGGGGAGCTGTTTTTT.

The sample holds one count of this clone. The CDR3 region is CASSSTGTSAYYTEAFF. The CDR3 DNA is TGTGCCAGCAGTTCGACCGGGACATCCGCATACTACACTGAAGCTTTCTTT. V gene TRBV27 combines with J gene TRBJ1-1; D is possibly TRBD1 (6 bases). The V gene's germline CDR1 is MNHEY and CDR2 SMNVEV (reference sequence). Trimming pared 4 bases from V and 3 bases from J, leaving 21 bases between. This CDR3 comprises 17 residues.

V is TRBV7-8 and J is TRBJ1-2; D is undetermined. The CDR3 consists of 16 residues. Trimming left V 5 bases short and J 1 base short, with 17 bases between. The germline V gene encodes CDR1 SGHVS and CDR2 FQNEAQ. CDR3 sequence reads: CASSPALEPGNYGYTF. The CDR3 DNA reads TGTGCCAGCAGCCCCGCGTTGGAGCCGGGTAACTATGGCTACACCTTC.

The chain carries TRBV2 and TRBJ2-2; D is possibly TRBD1 (6 bases). Between the trimmed V and J ends, which lost 2 bases and 5 bases, there was a span of 15 bases. Germline V gives CDR1 SNHLY, CDR2 FYNNEI. There are 16 residues in the CDR3. The CDR3 DNA sequence: TGTGCCAGCAGTGAAAACAGGGATGTAGGAACCGGGGAGCTGTTTTTT. Translating it yields CASSENRDVGTGELFF.

The table lists this clone with a few counts. The rearrangement links TRBV29-1 to TRBJ2-7, with D tentatively TRBD1 (5 bases). The CDR3 spans 14 residues. Germline values: CDR1 SQVTM, CDR2 ANQGSEA. V shed 4 bases and J shed 2 bases, with 15 bases lying between them. The CDR3 loop reads CSVAWGRETYEQYF. DNA for the CDR3: TGCAGCGTTGCCTGGGGCAGGGAAACCTACGAGCAGTACTTC.

This clone has only one observation. V and J are TRBV4-1 and TRBJ1-1, with 12 bases lining up with TRBD1. The CDR3 covers 15 residues. With V trimmed by 4 bases and J by 4 bases, 4 bases remained unmatched. CDR1 is MGHRA, CDR2 YSYEKL, per germline. The CDR3 coding sequence is TGCGCCAGCAGCCGGGACAGGGGGCGCGGCACTGAAGCTTTCTTT. It codes for CASSRDRGRGTEAFF.

V usage is TRBV30 and J usage is TRBJ2-7, with D tentatively TRBD1 (5 bases). The CDR3 runs to 13 residues. Germline CDR1 GTSNPN, CDR2 SVGIG (reference sequence). The ends were cut back, 5 bases at V and 5 bases at J, with 16 bases in the middle. CDR3 sequence (DNA): TGTGCCTGGGGAGTAAGGGGTGGCAACGAGCAGTACTTC. This gives the protein CAWGVRGGNEQYF.

Turning to this clone: The sample holds other DNA sequences that translate to the same CDR3. The rearrangement links TRBV28 to TRBJ1-1, with D perhaps TRBD1 (5 bases). CDR1 is MDHEN, CDR2 SYDVKM, per germline. Trimming pared 6 bases from V and 6 bases from J, leaving 8 bases between. The CDR3 runs 11 residues. CDR3 nucleotide sequence: TGTGCCAGCAGGGGGCGCCCTGAAGCTTTCTTT. This codes for CASRGRPEAFF.

The J gene is TRBJ2-5, the V gene TRBV5-4, with 10 nucleotides matching TRBD2. CDR1 and CDR2 from the germline V gene are SGHNT and YYREEE (reference sequence). V dropped 0 bases and J dropped 5; count of bases not matched to a gene: 4. This CDR3 comprises 15 residues. This chain's CDR3 is CASSLEAGGQETQYF. Here the CDR3 DNA reads TGTGCCAGCAGCTTGGAAGCGGGGGGGCAGGAGACCCAGTACTTC.

The V and J genes are TRBV7-9 and TRBJ2-2; a possible D gene is TRBD1 (5 bases). The germline gives CDR1 SEHNR, CDR2 FQNEAQ (reference sequence). V was trimmed by 0 bases and J by 3 bases, leaving 11 bases between them. The CDR3 totals 16 residues. The CDR3 loop reads CASSLAQGVHTGELFF. CDR3 nucleotide sequence: TGTGCCAGCAGCTTAGCGCAAGGGGTCCACACCGGGGAGCTGTTTTTT.